The present T cell receptor beta chain was sequenced within a study of response to subunit inactivated influenza vaccine. General observations from the study: Authors suggested each seasonal influenza vaccination recruits few new T cells.

In TCRdb, the RT-PCR reads were re-called with MiXCR into one record per CDR3 protein. This sample has around 520,000 distinct CDR3 sequences, with roughly 23% found just once. This clonotype came up a few times. Its specificity is not known. V was clipped by 8 bases and J by 10 bases, with 21 bases between them. CDR1 and CDR2 (germline): DFQATT, SNEGSKA (reference sequence). The CDR3 runs to 14 residues. This chain joins TRBV20-1 and TRBJ1-6; TRBD1 is a possible D gene (6 bases). The sequence derives from a man aged 50 to 60 who received an inactivated influenza vaccine. The specimen comprised CD4+ T cells sorted from PBMCs, sampled 4 to 6 days after vaccination. The CDR3 region has the DNA TGCAGTACTCAGCGGGGGGGCTCAGGGTCACCCCTCCACTTT. Amino acids: CSTQRGGSGSPLHF.